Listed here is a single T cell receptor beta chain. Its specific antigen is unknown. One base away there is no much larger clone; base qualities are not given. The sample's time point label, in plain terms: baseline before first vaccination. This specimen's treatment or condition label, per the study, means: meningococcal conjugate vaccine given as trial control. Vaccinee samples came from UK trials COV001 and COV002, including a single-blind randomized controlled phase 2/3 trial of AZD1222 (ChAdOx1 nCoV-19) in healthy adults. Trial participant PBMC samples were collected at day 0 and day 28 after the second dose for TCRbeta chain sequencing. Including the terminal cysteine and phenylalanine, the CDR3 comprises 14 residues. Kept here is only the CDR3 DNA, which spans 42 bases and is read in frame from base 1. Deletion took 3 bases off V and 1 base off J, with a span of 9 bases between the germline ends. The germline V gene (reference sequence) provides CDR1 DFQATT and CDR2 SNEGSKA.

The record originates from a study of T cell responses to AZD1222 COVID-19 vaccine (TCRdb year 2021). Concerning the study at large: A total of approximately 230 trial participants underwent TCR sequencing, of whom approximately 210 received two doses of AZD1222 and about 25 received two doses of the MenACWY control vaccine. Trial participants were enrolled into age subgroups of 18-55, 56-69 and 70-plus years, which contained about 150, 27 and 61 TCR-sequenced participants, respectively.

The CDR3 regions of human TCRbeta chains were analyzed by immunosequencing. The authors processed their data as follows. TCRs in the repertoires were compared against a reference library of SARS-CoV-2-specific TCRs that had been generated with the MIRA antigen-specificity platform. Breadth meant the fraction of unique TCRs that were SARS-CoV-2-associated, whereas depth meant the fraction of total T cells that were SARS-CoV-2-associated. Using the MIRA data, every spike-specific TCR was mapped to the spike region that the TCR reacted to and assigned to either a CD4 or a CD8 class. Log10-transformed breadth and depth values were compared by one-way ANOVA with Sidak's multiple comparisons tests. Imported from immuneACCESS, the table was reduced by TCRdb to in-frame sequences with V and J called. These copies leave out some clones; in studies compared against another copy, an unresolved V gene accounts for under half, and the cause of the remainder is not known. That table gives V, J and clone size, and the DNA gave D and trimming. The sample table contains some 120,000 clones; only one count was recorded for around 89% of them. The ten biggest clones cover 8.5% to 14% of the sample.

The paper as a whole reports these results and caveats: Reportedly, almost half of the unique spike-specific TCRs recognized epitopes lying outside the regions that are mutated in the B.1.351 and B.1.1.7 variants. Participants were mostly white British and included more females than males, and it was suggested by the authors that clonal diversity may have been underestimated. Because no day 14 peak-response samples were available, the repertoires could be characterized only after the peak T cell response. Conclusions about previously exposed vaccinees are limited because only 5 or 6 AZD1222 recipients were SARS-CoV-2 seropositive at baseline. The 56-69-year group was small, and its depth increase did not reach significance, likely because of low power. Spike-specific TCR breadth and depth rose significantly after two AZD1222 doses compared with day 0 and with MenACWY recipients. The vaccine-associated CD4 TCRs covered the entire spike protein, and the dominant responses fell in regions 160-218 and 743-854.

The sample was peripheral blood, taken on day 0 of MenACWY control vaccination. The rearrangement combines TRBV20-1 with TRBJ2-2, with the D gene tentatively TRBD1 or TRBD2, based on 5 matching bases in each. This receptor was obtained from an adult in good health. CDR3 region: CSASGTVNTGELFF. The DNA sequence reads TGCAGTGCTAGTGGGACCGTGAACACCGGGGAGCTGTTTTTT.